The sequence of this T cell receptor beta chain was determined in a study of blood T cell repertoires in COVID-19. Sequencing used immunoSEQ multiplex PCR; TCRdb keeps in-frame clones, though not all of them. The table shows around 180,000 clones, with roughly 75% occurring only once. V was trimmed by 2 bases and J by 10 bases, leaving 16 bases between them. Germline V gives CDR1 SGHTA, CDR2 FQGNSA. There are 14 residues in the CDR3. Sequencing was carried out using peripheral blood. The rearrangement joins TRBV7-2 to TRBJ2-3, with unresolved D. The source of this sequence is a man in his 70s with active or convalescent COVID-19. This chain's CDR3 is CASSLSTPPNAQYF. CDR3 sequence (DNA): TGTGCCAGCAGCTTAAGTACTCCCCCTAATGCGCAGTATTTT.